The 32 T cell receptor beta chains given below trace back to one sample, sequenced in a study of blood T cell repertoires in COVID-19. TCRdb keeps only in-frame clones here, not all; method: immunoSEQ multiplex PCR. The data show about 180,000 clones, over 80% seen once. Input material: peripheral blood. The source is a woman in her sixties or seventies with COVID-19, enrolled during active disease.

The V call is TRBV3-1 (or the pseudogene TRBV3-2), the J call TRBJ2-1; 8 bases agree with TRBD2. The V gene's germline CDR1 is LGHDT and CDR2 YNNKEL (reference sequence). The CDR3 has 15 residues. J gave up 9 bases and V 8 bases, and 15 bases lay outside the gene matches. DNA for the CDR3: TGTGCCAGCGAGGGGCGGGAGGCCTTAGGGCGTGAGCAGTTCTTC. It encodes CASEGREALGREQFF.

The DNA of the CDR3 is TGTGCCTGGATAAGGACAGGGGTTCGACCTTTCTACACCTTC. This gives the protein CAWIRTGVRPFYTF. The rearrangement joins TRBV30 to TRBJ1-2, with 9 bases fitting TRBD1. Germline V CDR1 and CDR2: GTSNPN, SVGIG (reference sequence). CDR3 length: 14 amino acids. The junction had 13 bases not matched to a gene; V was cut back by 4 bases and J by 10 bases.

V usage is TRBV7-9 and J usage is TRBJ2-1, with TRBD2 identical over 8 bases. The V and J ends lost 1 base and 5 bases, in that order; junction bases with no gene match: 7. CDR1 is SEHNR and CDR2 is FQNEAQ in the germline V gene (reference sequence). The CDR3 extends over 16 amino acids. DNA of the CDR3: TGTGCCAGCAGCTTAGTAGGACTAGCCCAGAACAATGAGCAGTTCTTC. Translation: CASSLVGLAQNNEQFF.

The gene calls are TRBV19 and TRBJ1-1, with 7 positions matching TRBD1. This CDR3 spans 13 amino acids. Losses at the gene ends were 3 bases for V and 5 bases for J; bases not matched to a gene: 3. CDR1 and CDR2 (germline): LNHDA, SQIVND (reference sequence). CDR3 amino acids: CASSIGTATEAFF. The CDR3 nucleotides are TGTGCCAGTAGTATCGGGACAGCTACTGAAGCTTTCTTT.

The genes are TRBV7-2 and TRBJ2-1; 7 bases align to TRBD2. With 3 bases clipped from V and 2 bases from J, the junction kept 7 bases outside the gene matches. The CDR3 is made up of 16 amino acids. Germline V gene sequence: CDR1 SGHTA, CDR2 FQGNSA. CDR3 protein: CASSLGGSTPYNEQFF. In DNA, the CDR3 is TGTGCCAGCAGCTTGGGCGGGAGTACCCCCTACAATGAGCAGTTCTTC.

J is TRBJ2-7 and V is TRBV12-3 or TRBV12-4; tentatively, D is TRBD1 (6 bases). Between the trimmed V and J ends, which lost 5 bases and 7 bases, there was a span of 15 bases. CDR3 length: 13 residues. CDR3 coding DNA: TGTGCCAGCAGTACGGGGACATTACGAGAGCAGTACTTC. Encoded protein: CASSTGTLREQYF.

The J gene is TRBJ1-1, the V gene TRBV18, with D unclear. From germline, CDR1 is KGHSH and CDR2 LQKENI. There are 15 residues in the CDR3. Trimming took off 2 bases at V and 3 bases at J, with 13 bases between the two ends. CDR3 sequence (DNA): TGTGCCAGCTCACCATTCGGGGTTCGGCACACTGAAGCTTTCTTT. Residues: CASSPFGVRHTEAFF.

This rearrangement joins TRBV5-1 to TRBJ1-2; D may be TRBD1 (5 bases). The CDR3 loop spans 15 amino acids. V lost 0 bases and J 4 bases, leaving 13 bases between the germline ends. CDR1 and CDR2 (germline): SGHRS, YFSETQ. CDR3 bases: TGCGCCAGCAGCTTGGATGGGGCCTCAATCTATGGCTACACCTTC. Translated, it gives CASSLDGASIYGYTF.

The chain links TRBV7-2 to TRBJ2-4, with 8 nucleotides matching TRBD2. The CDR3 spans 16 residues. The ends lost 0 bases at V and 6 bases at J; junction bases unmatched: 7. Germline V gene lookup returns CDR1 SGHTA and CDR2 FQGNSA. The CDR3 DNA follows: TGTGCCAGCAGCTTAGCAGCCCAGCGGGAGAGAAACATTCAGTACTTC. It translates to CASSLAAQRERNIQYF.

The V call is TRBV19, the J call TRBJ2-1; perhaps TRBD2 as D (7 bases). Germline CDR1 reads LNHDA; CDR2 reads SQIVND (reference sequence). There are 16 residues in the CDR3. V gave up 3 bases and J gave up 7 bases, with 19 bases separating them. CDR3 in DNA: TGTGCCAGTAGTATCGGGGGGCAGCTAGGGCCTAATGAGCAGTTCTTC. This sequence encodes CASSIGGQLGPNEQFF.

The chain uses TRBV7-9 and TRBJ1-1, with 10 bases matching TRBD1. Trimming at V came to 2 bases and at J to 3 bases, leaving 3 bases not matched to a gene. Germline V gene data show CDR1 as SEHNR and CDR2 as FQNEAQ (reference sequence). The CDR3 extends over 15 amino acids. CDR3 residues: CASSLKTGGDTEAFF. The CDR3 DNA is TGTGCCAGCAGCTTAAAGACAGGGGGCGACACTGAAGCTTTCTTT. Variable domain in full (rest from reference TRBV7-9 and TRBJ1-1): DTGVSQNPRHKITKRGQNVTFRCDPISEHNRLYWYRQTLGQGPEFLTYFQNEAQLEKSRLLSDRFSAERPKGSFSTLEIQRTEQGDSAMYLCASSLKTGGDTEAFFGQGTRLTVV.

The count of this clone is one. The chain links TRBV19 to TRBJ2-1; D might be TRBD1 (6 bases). Trimming stripped 3 bases from V and 11 bases from J, with 23 bases between. Per the germline V gene, CDR1 is LNHDA and CDR2 is SQIVND (reference sequence). This CDR3 comprises 16 residues. DNA of the CDR3: TGTGCCAGTAGTATTCCCTCGGACAGCGCCCCCGGCCAGCAGTTCTTC. Translated, it gives CASSIPSDSAPGQQFF.

The chain has TRBV30 and TRBJ2-5; tentative D call: TRBD2 (5 bases). V was shortened by 6 bases and J by 4 bases, with 12 bases between the two germline ends. The germline gives CDR1 GTSNPN, CDR2 SVGIG (reference sequence). This CDR3 is 12 amino acids long. The CDR3 region is CACTLGGETQYF. The CDR3 DNA sequence: TGTGCCTGCACACTAGGAGGAGAGACCCAGTACTTC.

The rearrangement uses TRBV16 and TRBJ2-5; no clear D gene. Trimming took 0 bases from V and 2 from J, leaving 7 bases between them. The CDR3 extends over 14 amino acids. Germline-derived CDR1 and CDR2 are KGHSY and FQNENV. This CDR3 reads CASSQSGLQETQYF. CDR3 bases: TGTGCCAGCAGCCAATCGGGCCTGCAAGAGACCCAGTACTTC.

There are a few counts of this clone. V and J are TRBV6-5 and TRBJ2-7, with D tentatively TRBD1 (5 bases). The length of the CDR3 is 15 residues. Germline CDR1 is MNHEY and CDR2 is SVGAGI. V lost 6 bases and J lost 2, with 17 bases in between. CDR3 residues: CASRSGARLAYEQYF. Here the CDR3 DNA reads TGTGCCAGCAGAAGTGGGGCCCGCTTAGCCTACGAGCAGTACTTC.

The rearrangement joins TRBV5-1 to TRBJ2-1, with 12 bases aligning to TRBD2. Germline CDR1 and CDR2: SGHRS and YFSETQ. Trimming removed 4 bases from V and 10 bases from J; junction bases left unmatched: 12. CDR3 length: 16 residues. As DNA, the CDR3 is TGCGCCAGCAGCCGAGTGCTAGCGGGAGGGCCAAGGGAGCAGTTCTTC. This sequence encodes CASSRVLAGGPREQFF. Looking up the rest from reference TRBV5-1 and TRBJ2-1 gives the full variable domain: KAGVTQTPRYLIKTRGQQVTLSCSPISGHRSVSWYQQTPGQGLQFLFEYFSETQRNKGNFPGRFSGRQFSNSRSEMNVSTLELGDSALYLCASSRVLAGGPREQFFGPGTRLTVL.

This chain links TRBV6-2 or TRBV6-3 with TRBJ2-3; 12 nucleotides match TRBD1. Unmatched junction bases numbered 5, after V lost 6 bases and J lost 4 bases. Germline V gene sequence: CDR1 MNHEY, CDR2 SVGEGT. The CDR3 is 15 residues long. CDR3 DNA sequence: TGTGCCAGCAGCTCCGGGACAGGGGGCGCAGATACGCAGTATTTT. Translated, it gives CASSSGTGGADTQYF.

V gene TRBV18 combines with J gene TRBJ2-7; D unresolved. V lost 2 bases, J lost 3 bases, and 11 bases lay in between. The CDR3 has 14 amino acids. Germline-derived CDR1 and CDR2 are KGHSH and LQKENI. CDR3 amino acids: CASSPSANVYEQYF. Written as DNA, the CDR3 is TGTGCCAGCTCACCAAGTGCGAACGTCTACGAGCAGTACTTC.

The CDR3 bases are TGTGCCAGCAGCTTTGAGGTCCTAGCGGGGAGGGAGACCCAGTACTTC. Amino acids: CASSFEVLAGRETQYF. The rearrangement joins TRBV7-2 to TRBJ2-5; 9 positions match TRBD2. This CDR3 is built from 16 residues. Germline V lookup: CDR1 SGHTA, CDR2 FQGNSA. J lost 5 bases, V lost 3 bases, and 10 bases had no gene match.

V is TRBV3-1 (or the pseudogene TRBV3-2) and J is TRBJ1-5; 9 nucleotides line up with TRBD1. CDR3 length equals 15 residues. V shed 5 bases and J 3 bases; nucleotides not matched to a gene: 5. Germline-derived CDR1 and CDR2 are LGHDT and YNNKEL (reference sequence). CDR3 region: CASSLQGANNQPQHF. The DNA of the CDR3 is TGTGCCAGCAGCTTACAGGGGGCTAACAATCAGCCCCAGCATTTT.

J is TRBJ2-7 and V is TRBV7-2; 11 bases match TRBD2. The CDR3 spans 15 residues. The germline gives CDR1 SGHTA, CDR2 FQGNSA. V shed 5 bases, J shed 0 bases, and the junction held 3 bases outside the gene matches. The CDR3 sequence: CASSLGLAVSYEQYF. The CDR3 DNA is TGTGCCAGCAGCCTGGGACTAGCGGTCTCCTACGAGCAGTACTTC.

This clone was detected a few times. The genes are TRBV3-1 (or the pseudogene TRBV3-2) and TRBJ2-3, with 9 nucleotides matching TRBD2. The length of the CDR3 is 17 residues. From germline, CDR1 is LGHDT and CDR2 YNNKEL (reference sequence). V dropped 4 bases and J dropped 10; count of bases not matched to a gene: 18. CDR3 loop: CASSPLSSGRPLSPQYF. CDR3 bases: TGTGCCAGCAGCCCTCTTAGCAGCGGGAGGCCCCTCTCGCCGCAGTATTTT.

This chain connects TRBV7-3 to TRBJ2-3; the match to TRBD2 covers 8 bases. V was pared by 5 bases and J by 1 base, with 8 bases of the junction left unmatched. There are 16 residues in the CDR3. The germline CDR1 and CDR2 sequences are SGHTA and FQGTGA. The CDR3, as DNA: TGTGCCAGCAGCCGATCCCCGGGGGGGGGCACAGATACGCAGTATTTT. Encoded protein: CASSRSPGGGTDTQYF.

V and J are TRBV28 and TRBJ1-2, with 7 positions matching TRBD1. This CDR3 has 15 amino acids. V lost 2 bases and J lost 4; bases outside the gene matches: 7. Germline V lookup: CDR1 MDHEN, CDR2 SYDVKM. The CDR3 bases are TGTGCCAGCAGTTTAGACAGGGCGAGAGGCTATGGCTACACCTTC. Amino acids: CASSLDRARGYGYTF.

The chain uses TRBV5-1 and TRBJ2-7, with TRBD1 identical over 7 bases. The CDR3 is made up of 15 amino acids. Germline V gene sequence: CDR1 SGHRS, CDR2 YFSETQ. The V gene end was trimmed by 6 bases and the J gene end by 1 base; junction bases not matched to a gene: 10. The CDR3 region has the DNA TGCGCCAGCACCGACAGATCAGGGGGTTCCTACGAGCAGTACTTC. Translation: CASTDRSGGSYEQYF. The variable domain in full, with the rest retrieved from reference TRBV5-1 and TRBJ2-7, is KAGVTQTPRYLIKTRGQQVTLSCSPISGHRSVSWYQQTPGQGLQFLFEYFSETQRNKGNFPGRFSGRQFSNSRSEMNVSTLELGDSALYLCASTDRSGGSYEQYFGPGTRLTVT.

V and J are TRBV12-3 or TRBV12-4 and TRBJ2-5; D unresolved. This CDR3 has 12 amino acids. V was clipped by 3 bases and J by 4 bases, with 6 bases between them. The CDR3 DNA follows: TGTGCCAGCAGTTTGGAGAGAGAGACCCAGTACTTC. It yields the protein CASSLERETQYF.

The chain joins TRBV9 to TRBJ2-1; 10 bases are shared with TRBD2. The CDR3 is made up of 14 amino acids. With V trimmed by 2 bases and J by 8 bases, 4 bases remained unmatched. The germline gives CDR1 SGDLS, CDR2 YYNGEE. CDR3 amino acids: CASSVLAGVHEQFF. CDR3 DNA sequence: TGTGCCAGCAGCGTTCTAGCGGGAGTTCATGAGCAGTTCTTC.

A single count supports this clone. The V call is TRBV5-6, the J call TRBJ2-1, with 8 bases identical to TRBD2. Germline V lookup: CDR1 SGHDT, CDR2 YYEEEE. The CDR3 length is 15 residues. After removal of 3 bases from V and 4 bases from J, the junction contained 6 bases not matched to a gene. Here the CDR3 reads CASSSAGGWYNEQFF. CDR3 bases: TGTGCCAGCAGCTCGGCGGGAGGCTGGTACAATGAGCAGTTCTTC.

This chain links TRBV28 with TRBJ1-5; TRBD1 matches 9 bases. Germline V lookup: CDR1 MDHEN, CDR2 SYDVKM. This CDR3 comprises 15 residues. V lost 6 bases, J lost 2 bases, and 5 bases stayed unmatched. CDR3 loop: CASRYTGGRNQPQHF. The CDR3 coding sequence is TGTGCCAGCAGATATACAGGGGGCCGCAATCAGCCCCAGCATTTT.

The chain recombines TRBV7-7 with TRBJ2-1; 11 bases map to TRBD1. The CDR3 length is 15 residues. Per germline, CDR1 SSHAT and CDR2 FNYEAQ (reference sequence). J was trimmed by 5 bases and V by 5 bases; bases with no gene match: 5. In nucleotides, the CDR3 is TGTGCCAGCAGCCCCGGGACAGGGGGAAACAATGAGCAGTTCTTC. Amino acids: CASSPGTGGNNEQFF.

The chain recombines TRBV24-1 with TRBJ2-1, with a weak D call TRBD2 (6 bases). The V end was cut by 3 bases, the J end by 7 bases, with 18 bases between. Germline V gene lookup returns CDR1 KGHDR and CDR2 SFDVKD. The CDR3 is 16 residues long. The CDR3 loop reads CATSDPVEGRMNEQFF. DNA for the CDR3: TGTGCCACCAGTGATCCCGTGGAGGGAAGGATGAATGAGCAGTTCTTC.

As DNA, the CDR3 is TGTGCCAGCCGGGTTCGAGGTCAACAGGGAAGGAGCTCCTACGAGCAGTACTTC. This codes for CASRVRGQQGRSSYEQYF. V is TRBV27 and J is TRBJ2-7, with D possibly TRBD1 on 6 matching bases. The germline CDR1 and CDR2 sequences are MNHEY and SMNVEV (reference sequence). V was shortened by 8 bases and J by 0 bases, with 26 bases between the two germline ends. The CDR3 extends over 18 amino acids.